These 30 T cell receptor beta chains share one sample of origin, sequenced in a study of T cell repertoires in cytomegalovirus infection. TCRdb independently ran MiXCR on the reads; one entry per CDR3 protein. Of about 490,000 distinct CDR3 sequences listed, about 30% are singletons. Sequenced: PBMCs. The source of these receptors is a human donor in good health (CMV status not recorded). Some clones in this sample may be carry-over from other donors' samples.

V and J are TRBV18 and TRBJ1-2; D is perhaps TRBD1 (5 bases). Germline-derived CDR1 and CDR2 are KGHSH and LQKENI. Between the trimmed V and J ends, which lost 2 bases and 0 bases, there was a span of 13 bases. CDR3 size: 16 residues. In DNA form, the CDR3 reads TGTGCCAGCTCACCAGCGGCGTTGGGGGCTAACTATGGCTACACCTTC. Translation: CASSPAALGANYGYTF. Together with reference TRBV18 and TRBJ1-2, the CDR3 gives the full variable domain: NAGVMQNPRHLVRRRGQEARLRCSPMKGHSHVYWYRQLPEEGLKFMVYLQKENIIDESGMPKERFSAEFPKEGPSILRIQQVVRGDSAAYFCASSPAALGANYGYTFGSGTRLTVV.

On this clonotype itself: A much larger clone is a single base away; this may be a read error. The CDR3 carries no conserved terminal phenylalanine or tryptophan, so it likely arises from a read error. This rearrangement joins TRBV7-8 to TRBJ2-5; D is perhaps TRBD2 (6 bases). This CDR3 is built from 14 residues. V was pared by 6 bases and J by 0 bases, with 11 bases between. Looked up from germline, CDR1 is SGHVS and CDR2 is FQNEAQ. CDR3 coding DNA: TGTGCCAGCAGTTCTAGCGAATACCAAGAGACCCAGTACCTC. Amino acid sequence: CASSSSEYQETQYL.

J is TRBJ2-7 and V is TRBV11-3; D not resolved. The CDR3 spans 13 residues. Germline V gives CDR1 SGHNT, CDR2 YENEEA. V was cut by 3 bases and J by 1 base, with 7 bases left in between. The CDR3 nucleotides are TGTGCCAGCAGCTTCGGCCGGTCCTACGAGCAGTACGTC. This codes for CASSFGRSYEQYV.

This clonotype was counted between two and nine times. The genes are TRBV5-6 and TRBJ2-2; D is ambiguous. The germline CDR1 and CDR2 sequences are SGHDT and YYEEEE. The ends were cut back, 3 bases at V and 7 bases at J, with 7 bases in the middle. The CDR3 covers 12 residues. CDR3 in amino acids: CASSSLDGELFF. Written as DNA, the CDR3 is TGTGCCAGCAGCTCCTTGGACGGGGAGCTGTTTTTT.

This clonotype was seen many times. The chain couples TRBV7-6 to TRBJ2-3; 7 bases match TRBD2. The germline V gene encodes CDR1 SGHVS and CDR2 FNYEAQ. The CDR3 has 17 amino acids. V lost 4 bases and J lost 2; bases outside the gene matches: 12. CDR3 residues: CASSYRVAGYVTDTQYF. The CDR3 nucleotides read TGTGCCAGCAGCTACCGGGTAGCGGGCTATGTCACAGATACGCAGTATTTT.

This clonotype is a singleton in its sample. V is TRBV5-1 and J is TRBJ2-5; either TRBD1 or TRBD2 may supply D (7 bases each). The CDR3 totals 15 residues. V lost 3 bases and J lost 2, with 14 bases in between. Germline V CDR1 and CDR2: SGHRS, YFSETQ. CDR3 in DNA: TGCGCCAGCAGCTCCCAGGGGGGGGGTCAAGAGACCCAGTACTTC. This gives the protein CASSSQGGGQETQYF.

This clonotype was seen more than once but under ten times. This sequence joins TRBV7-2 and TRBJ2-7; D is unresolved. The germline V and J ends were trimmed by 3 bases and 2 bases, with 8 bases remaining between them. This CDR3 spans 13 amino acids. Germline values: CDR1 SGHTA, CDR2 FQGNSA. CDR3 amino acids: CASSFRTPYEQYF. In DNA, the CDR3 is TGTGCCAGCAGCTTCCGTACCCCCTACGAGCAGTACTTC.

This clonotype was seen a handful of times. The rearrangement links TRBV6-5 to TRBJ1-2, with 9 bases that match TRBD1. J lost 2 bases, V lost 7 bases, and 11 bases had no gene match. The CDR3 loop spans 16 amino acids. CDR1 is MNHEY and CDR2 is SVGAGI in the germline V gene. The DNA of the CDR3 is TGTGCCAGCACCGCCGGGACAGGGCAAGGAAACTATGGCTACACCTTC. This sequence encodes CASTAGTGQGNYGYTF.

In its sample, this clonotype was seen many times. This rearrangement joins TRBV7-6 to TRBJ2-2; D unclear. The germline V gene encodes CDR1 SGHVS and CDR2 FNYEAQ. V lost 1 base, J lost 0 bases, and 9 bases lay in between. The length of the CDR3 is 16 residues. The CDR3 is CASSLDVYANTGELFF. The CDR3 DNA sequence: TGTGCCAGCAGCTTAGACGTTTACGCGAACACCGGGGAGCTGTTTTTT.

The rearrangement joins TRBV7-3 to TRBJ1-2, with 8 bases lining up with TRBD1. This CDR3 is built from 14 residues. The germline V gene encodes CDR1 SGHTA and CDR2 FQGTGA. Losses at the gene ends were 5 bases for V and 6 bases for J; bases not matched to a gene: 8. CDR3 DNA: TGTGCCAGCAGCCCTTGGACAGGGTCGGATGGCTACACCTTC. It encodes CASSPWTGSDGYTF.

The rearrangement uses TRBV25-1 and TRBJ2-7, with TRBD1 matching 9 bases. Germline values: CDR1 MGHDK, CDR2 SYGVNS. The CDR3 has 20 amino acids. V shed 2 bases, J shed 9 bases, and the junction held 26 bases outside the gene matches. Written as DNA, the CDR3 is TGTGCCAGCAGTGAACGCTCACTATGGGACAGGGACTCCTGGACCCCCGGGCAGTACTTC. Protein sequence: CASSERSLWDRDSWTPGQYF.

The chain combines TRBV6-2 or TRBV6-3 with TRBJ2-5, with TRBD2 matching 11 bases. The ends lost 5 bases at V and 0 bases at J; junction bases unmatched: 2. The length of the CDR3 is 15 residues. In germline, CDR1 is MNHEY, CDR2 SVGEGT. CDR3 residues: CASSRLAGYQETQYF. In DNA, the CDR3 is TGTGCCAGCAGTAGACTAGCGGGGTACCAAGAGACCCAGTACTTC.

This clonotype was recorded many times. This chain connects TRBV7-2 to TRBJ2-5; D call uncertain. The CDR3 length is 13 residues. Trimming stripped 5 bases from V and 4 bases from J, with 11 bases between. CDR1 is SGHTA, CDR2 FQGNSA, per germline. CDR3 sequence (DNA): TGTGCCAGCAGCCCAGGCCTCTTAGAGACCCAGTACTTC. Its protein product is CASSPGLLETQYF.

J is TRBJ2-7 and V is TRBV7-8; TRBD2 agrees at 9 bases. Germline V gives CDR1 SGHVS, CDR2 FQNEAQ. The J segment lost 3 bases and the V segment lost 5 bases, leaving 11 bases of the junction unmatched. The CDR3 is 16 amino acids. The CDR3 DNA is TGTGCCAGCAGCCCCCCTCGGGGTAGCGGGAGCTACGAGCAGTACTTC. Translating gives CASSPPRGSGSYEQYF.

This chain joins TRBV12-3 or TRBV12-4 and TRBJ2-2, with a weak D call TRBD2 (6 bases). The V end lost 1 base, the J end lost 6 bases, and 9 bases lay between the germline ends. The CDR3 sequence is 14 residues long. This CDR3 is CASSLVRGAGELFF. DNA of the CDR3: TGTGCCAGCAGTTTAGTGCGGGGTGCCGGGGAGCTGTTTTTT.

The J gene is TRBJ1-2, the V gene TRBV19, with D perhaps matching TRBD1 (5 bases). Per the germline V gene, CDR1 is LNHDA and CDR2 is SQIVND (reference sequence). The CDR3 is made up of 14 amino acids. Between the trimmed V and J ends, which lost 5 bases and 7 bases, there was a span of 17 bases. The CDR3, as DNA: TGTGCCAGTAGTGCCATGAGGGGATCGCCTGGCTACACCTTC. Translated: CASSAMRGSPGYTF.

This clonotype was recorded a few times. The chain carries TRBV4-3 and TRBJ2-7; TRBD2 matches at 9 bases. Germline V gives CDR1 LGHNA, CDR2 YSLEER. This CDR3 is built from 15 residues. V trimming: 0 bases; J trimming: 4 bases; junction bases outside the gene matches: 4. This chain's CDR3 is CASSQEFTSGYEQYF. In DNA, the CDR3 is TGCGCCAGCAGCCAAGAATTTACTAGCGGGTACGAGCAGTACTTC.

The chain uses TRBV20-1 and TRBJ1-3; possible D gene TRBD1, 5 bases. The CDR3 is 15 residues long. V lost 3 bases and J lost 4, with 16 bases in between. Germline values: CDR1 DFQATT, CDR2 SNEGSKA (reference sequence). In DNA, the CDR3 is TGCAGTGCTAGTCTCCCCGGGACGGAAGGAAACACCATATATTTT. Translating gives CSASLPGTEGNTIYF.

The chain links TRBV19 to TRBJ2-1, with no clear D. Germline lookup yields CDR1 LNHDA and CDR2 SQIVND (reference sequence). The CDR3 covers 13 residues. V lost 6 bases and J lost 7, with 13 bases in between. This CDR3 reads CASRGPSGNEQFF. The CDR3 DNA is TGTGCCAGTAGGGGCCCCTCCGGGAATGAGCAGTTCTTC.

A few counts support this clonotype. V gene TRBV20-1 combines with J gene TRBJ2-3, with 12 bases fitting TRBD2. The germline V gene has CDR1 DFQATT and CDR2 SNEGSKA (reference sequence). V shed 3 bases, J shed 4 bases, and the junction held 11 bases outside the gene matches. This CDR3 contains 17 residues. The CDR3 DNA sequence: TGCAGTGCTAGTCCGCTAGCGGGAGGGCGGGCACCAGATACGCAGTATTTT. Amino acid sequence: CSASPLAGGRAPDTQYF.

This clonotype came up many times. The chain couples TRBV6-1 to TRBJ2-3; 9 bases line up with TRBD1. Germline V gene data show CDR1 as MNHNS and CDR2 as SASEGT. Germline trimming cut 5 bases from V and 4 bases from J; bases unmatched to any gene: 13. CDR3 length equals 17 residues. The DNA for the CDR3 is TGTGCCAGCAGTACCCCCGGGACAGGGTGGAGGGCAGATACGCAGTATTTT. Its protein product is CASSTPGTGWRADTQYF.

This clonotype has ten or more counts. The chain couples TRBV7-6 to TRBJ2-1; D is undetermined. Looked up from germline, CDR1 is SGHVS and CDR2 is FNYEAQ. V lost 5 bases and J 8 bases, leaving 22 bases between the germline ends. The CDR3 runs 16 residues. The CDR3 DNA reads as TGTGCCAGCAGCCTAAAGTCCTCAGTGTCATGGGATGAGCAGTTCTTC. Protein product: CASSLKSSVSWDEQFF.

This clonotype was recorded many times. The chain has TRBV7-2 and TRBJ2-7, with 8 bases lining up with TRBD2. The CDR3 has 15 amino acids. V was pared by 5 bases and J by 0 bases, with 6 bases of the junction left unmatched. Germline loops: CDR1 SGHTA, CDR2 FQGNSA. This CDR3 reads CASSIIAGHSYEQYV. The CDR3 region has the DNA TGTGCCAGCAGCATCATAGCGGGACACTCCTACGAGCAGTACGTC.

DNA of the CDR3: TGTGCCAGCAGTTTATGGGACGCCTCCTACAATGAGCAGTTCTTC. Amino acid sequence: CASSLWDASYNEQFF. The chain combines TRBV27 with TRBJ2-1; D possibly matches TRBD1 or TRBD2 (5 bases each). With 1 base removed from V and 0 bases from J, the gap between germline ends came to 7 bases. Looked up from germline, CDR1 is MNHEY and CDR2 is SMNVEV (reference sequence). The CDR3 sequence is 15 residues long.

The V gene is TRBV14, the J gene TRBJ1-2; D is perhaps TRBD1 (5 bases). CDR3 length: 16 amino acids. V was pared by 2 bases and J by 7 bases, with 20 bases between. CDR1 SGHDN and CDR2 FVKESK come from the germline V gene. This chain's CDR3 is CASSQFLVTGASGYTF. The DNA of the CDR3 is TGTGCCAGCAGCCAATTTCTGGTAACAGGCGCTAGTGGCTACACCTTC.

This clonotype was counted only a few times. The V and J genes are TRBV7-2 and TRBJ2-2; 7 bases are a match to TRBD2. CDR1 and CDR2 (germline): SGHTA, FQGNSA. The junction had 6 bases not matched to a gene; V was cut back by 5 bases and J by 0 bases. The CDR3 is made up of 16 amino acids. The CDR3 is CASSRLAEPNTGELFF. The CDR3, as DNA: TGTGCCAGCAGCCGTCTAGCGGAGCCGAACACCGGGGAGCTGTTTTTT.

The CDR3 protein is CASSTILAGGGNEQFF. CDR3 nucleotide sequence: TGTGCCAGCAGTACTATACTAGCGGGAGGGGGCAATGAGCAGTTCTTC. This chain links TRBV6-2 or TRBV6-3 with TRBJ2-1; 13 bases are a match to TRBD2. The CDR3 is 16 amino acids. Germline CDR1 MNHEY, CDR2 SVGEGT. The ends lost 5 bases at V and 6 bases at J; junction bases unmatched: 7.

The chain couples TRBV14 to TRBJ2-1, with TRBD2 identical over 8 bases. Germline loops: CDR1 SGHDN, CDR2 FVKESK. CDR3 length: 17 amino acids. Losses at the gene ends were 4 bases for V and 8 bases for J; bases not matched to a gene: 16. The chain's CDR3 is CASSRTGSGAGDDEQFF. CDR3 nucleotides: TGTGCCAGCAGCCGGACCGGGTCAGGAGCGGGAGACGATGAGCAGTTCTTC. The full variable domain, in which reference TRBV14 and TRBJ2-1 provide the parts outside the CDR3, is EAGVTQFPSHSVIEKGQTVTLRCDPISGHDNLYWYRRVMGKEIKFLLHFVKESKQDESGMPNNRFLAERTGGTYSTLKVQPAELEDSGVYFCASSRTGSGAGDDEQFFGPGTRLTVL.

The rearrangement joins TRBV4-1 to TRBJ2-7, with 9 bases identical to TRBD1. The V and J ends lost 1 base and 5 bases, in that order; junction bases with no gene match: 6. The germline V gene has CDR1 MGHRA and CDR2 YSYEKL. This CDR3 has 15 amino acids. CDR3 in amino acids: CASSQVGQGSDEQYF. CDR3 coding DNA: TGCGCCAGCAGCCAAGTAGGACAGGGGTCGGACGAGCAGTACTTC.

The chain has TRBV5-8 and TRBJ2-7; either TRBD1 or TRBD2 may fit D (5 bases each). The ends were cut back, 0 bases at V and 5 bases at J, with 15 bases in the middle. The CDR3 covers 15 residues. Germline values: CDR1 SGHTS, CDR2 YDEGEE. The CDR3 coding sequence is TGTGCCAGCAGCTTGGCTCTTTTAGGGGACCACGAGCAGTACGTC. Translating gives CASSLALLGDHEQYV.